The 17 T cell receptor beta chains reported below all come from one sample, sequenced in a study of T cells after yellow fever vaccination. From the 5' RACE reads, TCRdb called clonotypes with MiXCR, one entry per CDR3 protein. The repertoire includes around 160,000 distinct CDR3 sequences, 6% to 7.5% of them detected once, and roughly 2.5% sits in the top ten. This specimen was CD4+ T cells sorted from PBMCs, taken less than 6 days after the first yellow fever vaccination. The receptors were sampled from a man between 18 and 35 years old who received the YFV17D yellow fever vaccine.

This chain links TRBV7-9 with TRBJ2-3, with 12 bases that match TRBD1. V lost 4 bases and J lost 4; bases outside the gene matches: 3. The CDR3 totals 15 residues. The germline V gene has CDR1 SEHNR and CDR2 FQNEAQ (reference sequence). CDR3 in amino acids: CASSYGTGGADTQYF. CDR3 nucleotide sequence: TGTGCCAGCAGCTACGGGACAGGGGGCGCAGATACGCAGTATTTT. Supplemented by reference TRBV7-9 and TRBJ2-3, the full variable domain reads DTGVSQNPRHKITKRGQNVTFRCDPISEHNRLYWYRQTLGQGPEFLTYFQNEAQLEKSRLLSDRFSAERPKGSFSTLEIQRTEQGDSAMYLCASSYGTGGADTQYFGPGTRLTVL.

Many counts were recorded for this clonotype. The chain employs TRBV7-9 and TRBJ2-5; TRBD1 aligns across 9 bases. V trimming: 5 bases; J trimming: 4 bases; junction bases outside the gene matches: 8. CDR1 SEHNR and CDR2 FQNEAQ come from the germline V gene (reference sequence). The CDR3 has 15 amino acids. In nucleotides, the CDR3 is TGTGCCAGCAGCACCGGTACGGGACAGGGAGAGACCCAGTACTTC. Its protein product is CASSTGTGQGETQYF.

The chain has TRBV7-9 and TRBJ1-1; D gene unclear. There are 14 residues in the CDR3. Germline V gene lookup returns CDR1 SEHNR and CDR2 FQNEAQ (reference sequence). V lost 1 base to trimming and J lost 6 bases, with 12 bases between them. CDR3 nucleotides: TGTGCCAGCAGCTTAGTCCTGGGGAGTCCTGAAGCTTTCTTT. Translated: CASSLVLGSPEAFF. Variable domain in full (rest from reference TRBV7-9 and TRBJ1-1): DTGVSQNPRHKITKRGQNVTFRCDPISEHNRLYWYRQTLGQGPEFLTYFQNEAQLEKSRLLSDRFSAERPKGSFSTLEIQRTEQGDSAMYLCASSLVLGSPEAFFGQGTRLTVV.

The sample holds a few counts of this clonotype. The chain uses TRBV19 and TRBJ2-4; D tentatively reads TRBD1 or TRBD2 (5 bases each). Trimming took off 0 bases at V and 7 bases at J, with 7 bases between the two ends. The germline gives CDR1 LNHDA, CDR2 SQIVND (reference sequence). The CDR3 contains 13 residues. CDR3 coding DNA: TGTGCCAGTAGTATAGACTGGGGGAACATTCAGTACTTC. This translates into CASSIDWGNIQYF.

Notes on this clonotype: This clone may be a read error of a much larger clone one base away. The gene calls are TRBV12-3 or TRBV12-4 and TRBJ2-2; 8 nucleotides line up with TRBD2. This CDR3 has 15 amino acids. The CDR3 protein is CASTWFSGATGQLFF. The CDR3 DNA follows: TGTGCCAGCACGTGGTTTAGCGGGGCCACCGGGCAGCTGTTTTTT.

This chain links TRBV12-3 or TRBV12-4 with TRBJ2-2; 11 bases match TRBD2. Trimming at V came to 5 bases and at J to 4 bases, leaving 6 bases not matched to a gene. CDR3 length: 16 residues. CDR3 residues: CASSAGLAVPTGELFF. CDR3 in DNA: TGTGCCAGCAGTGCGGGACTAGCGGTACCCACCGGGGAGCTGTTTTTT.

At least ten counts were recorded for this clonotype. This sequence joins TRBV7-9 and TRBJ2-2; 7 nucleotides line up with TRBD1. Germline V gene lookup returns CDR1 SEHNR and CDR2 FQNEAQ (reference sequence). J lost 4 bases, V lost 5 bases, and 7 bases had no gene match. CDR3 length: 15 residues. CDR3 sequence: CASSATGAGTGELFF. Here the CDR3 DNA reads TGTGCCAGCAGCGCTACAGGGGCGGGCACCGGGGAGCTGTTTTTT.

In this sample, this clonotype turned up many times. This chain uses TRBV12-3 or TRBV12-4 with TRBJ2-3; TRBD1 matches 9 bases. CDR3 length equals 15 residues. The V segment lost 7 bases and the J segment 8 bases; nucleotides outside the gene matches: 13. The CDR3: CASKPGQGRLGTQYF. The CDR3 nucleotides are TGTGCCAGCAAACCTGGACAGGGGAGGTTAGGTACGCAGTATTTT.

This clonotype was observed many times. In nucleotides, the CDR3 is TGTGCCAGCAGGCACGGACAGTACAATGAGCAGTTCTTC. It specifies CASRHGQYNEQFF. This chain connects TRBV6-5 to TRBJ2-1; D possibly corresponds to TRBD1 (6 bases). The V end lost 6 bases, the J end lost 4 bases, and 10 bases lay between the germline ends. CDR3 length equals 13 residues. CDR1 is MNHEY and CDR2 is SVGAGI in the germline V gene.

In this sample, this clonotype turned up many times. The chain employs TRBV4-1 and TRBJ1-4; maybe TRBD1 (6 bases). CDR1 is MGHRA and CDR2 is YSYEKL in the germline V gene. The CDR3 extends over 16 amino acids. Trimming removed 4 bases from V and 0 bases from J, with 12 bases in between. CDR3 amino acids: CASSPKGGTTNEKLFF. The CDR3 coding sequence is TGCGCCAGCAGCCCTAAGGGGGGAACAACTAATGAAAAACTGTTTTTT.

This clonotype was picked up many times. This sequence joins TRBV10-3 and TRBJ2-1; D might be TRBD1 (5 bases). V was clipped by 4 bases and J by 0 bases, with 13 bases between them. CDR3 size: 16 residues. The germline V gene has CDR1 ENHRY and CDR2 SYGVKD. Written as DNA, the CDR3 is TGTGCCATCAGTGGGGGCCCTTACAGCTCCTACAATGAGCAGTTCTTC. The encoded protein is CAISGGPYSSYNEQFF.

This clonotype has just a few counts. The chain carries TRBV6-6 and TRBJ1-4, with 8 bases aligning to TRBD1. Germline V CDR1 and CDR2: MNHNY, SVGAGI (reference sequence). This CDR3 region has 13 residues. V trimming: 6 bases; J trimming: 8 bases; junction bases outside the gene matches: 5. CDR3 loop: CASSFGTGEKLFF. The CDR3 nucleotides are TGTGCCAGCAGCTTCGGGACAGGAGAAAAACTGTTTTTT.

This clonotype was seen many times. The chain carries TRBV5-1 and TRBJ2-3; 8 bases align to TRBD1. The CDR3 has 16 residues. CDR1 is SGHRS and CDR2 is YFSETQ in the germline V gene. The trim removed 5 bases at V and 6 bases at J, leaving 14 bases unmatched. The CDR3 DNA sequence: TGCGCCAGCAGGGGAGTCCGGACAGGGCCATTGGATACGCAGTATTTT. Its translation: CASRGVRTGPLDTQYF.

The chain uses TRBV7-2 and TRBJ1-5; 9 bases agree with TRBD1. CDR1 SGHTA and CDR2 FQGNSA come from the germline V gene. CDR3 length: 15 amino acids. The V and J ends lost 5 bases and 9 bases, in that order; junction bases with no gene match: 11. The chain's CDR3 is CASSPGQGVGWPQHF. In DNA form, the CDR3 reads TGTGCCAGCAGCCCGGGACAGGGTGTGGGGTGGCCCCAGCATTTT.

Worth noting for this clonotype: This may stem from a read error, because a much larger clone lies one nucleotide away. The rearrangement links TRBV13 to TRBJ1-2, with D maybe TRBD1 (5 bases). This CDR3 contains 16 residues. CDR1 and CDR2 from the germline V gene are PRHDT and FYEKMQ (reference sequence). The V end lost 5 bases, the J end lost 3 bases, and 19 bases lay between the germline ends. CDR3 nucleotides: TGTGCCAGCAGCGCCGGGAGGGGCTCTTTCCACTATGGCTACACCTTC. Translated: CASSAGRGSFHYGYTF.

At least ten counts were recorded for this clonotype. The chain uses TRBV12-3 or TRBV12-4 and TRBJ1-1; D remains ambiguous. The CDR3 extends over 15 amino acids. The V end was cut by 5 bases, the J end by 4 bases, with 17 bases between. The CDR3, as DNA: TGTGCCAGCAGTCCCCCCGGAGCGATGGGCACTGAAGCTTTCTTT. It yields the protein CASSPPGAMGTEAFF.

This clonotype was recorded a few times. The chain employs TRBV5-1 and TRBJ2-2, with D perhaps being TRBD1 or TRBD2 (6 bases each). Trimming stripped 7 bases from V and 4 bases from J, with 20 bases between. Germline values: CDR1 SGHRS, CDR2 YFSETQ. The CDR3 is 16 residues long. CDR3 nucleotides: TGCGCCAGCCATCCAACGGGGGCTCCTTTCACCGGGGAGCTGTTTTTT. Protein: CASHPTGAPFTGELFF.